One and the same sample provided the 28 T cell receptor beta chains below, sequenced in a study of shared clonotypes between healthy human individuals. The repertoire was sequenced with immunoSEQ multiplex PCR; TCRdb's copy has only in-frame clones and lacks some. The sample holds millions of clones, over 85% seen once. Sample: naive CD4+ T cells sorted from blood. Documented subset: CD45RA+ positively selected. All receptors derive from a man between 18 and 29 years old in good health.

The CDR3: CASSPPDGTDTQYF. In nucleotides, the CDR3 is TGTGCCAGCTCACCACCGGACGGAACGGATACGCAGTATTTT. The chain couples TRBV18 to TRBJ2-3; the D is unclear. The germline V gene has CDR1 KGHSH and CDR2 LQKENI. V dropped 0 bases and J dropped 6 bases, with 10 bases sitting between them. CDR3 length: 14 residues.

J is TRBJ2-2 and V is TRBV7-2; 7 bases fit TRBD1. Germline CDR1 reads SGHTA; CDR2 reads FQGNSA. V shed 6 bases and J 0 bases; nucleotides not matched to a gene: 4. This CDR3 spans 15 amino acids. The chain's CDR3 is CASRGGGSNTGELFF. CDR3 bases: TGTGCCAGCAGAGGGGGCGGGTCGAACACCGGGGAGCTGTTTTTT.

The chain links TRBV18 to TRBJ1-4; maybe TRBD1 (5 bases). V gave up 6 bases and J gave up 4 bases, with 12 bases separating them. CDR3 length: 14 residues. Germline CDR1 KGHSH, CDR2 LQKENI. CDR3 sequence reads: CASSQGIGNEKLFF. The CDR3 coding sequence is TGTGCCAGCTCTCAGGGTATTGGTAATGAAAAACTGTTTTTT.

The chain carries TRBV4-3 and TRBJ2-3; 9 nucleotides agree with TRBD2. This CDR3 is 15 amino acids long. Germline loops: CDR1 LGHNA, CDR2 YSLEER. Unmatched junction bases numbered 7, after V lost 4 bases and J lost 5 bases. CDR3 in amino acids: CASSLGLAGKDTQYF. The CDR3 region has the DNA TGCGCCAGCAGCCTGGGGCTAGCGGGAAAAGATACGCAGTATTTT.

The chain couples TRBV25-1 to TRBJ1-6; the match to TRBD1 covers 10 bases. J was trimmed by 9 bases and V by 6 bases; bases with no gene match: 8. Germline-derived CDR1 and CDR2 are MGHDK and SYGVNS. The CDR3 spans 15 residues. CDR3 coding DNA: TGTGCCAGCAGATTATCCGGGACAGGGGTTTCACCCCTCCACTTT. It translates to CASRLSGTGVSPLHF.

The chain employs TRBV5-6 and TRBJ2-2, with D tentatively TRBD1 (6 bases). The CDR3 extends over 15 amino acids. The germline gives CDR1 SGHDT, CDR2 YYEEEE. V lost 4 bases to trimming and J lost 1 base, with 11 bases between them. The CDR3 protein is CASSAGQKNTGELFF. CDR3 coding DNA: TGTGCCAGCAGCGCTGGACAGAAGAACACCGGGGAGCTGTTTTTT.

This sequence joins TRBV28 and TRBJ1-5, with D unresolved. This CDR3 has 17 amino acids. Looked up from germline, CDR1 is MDHEN and CDR2 is SYDVKM. Trimming took off 6 bases at V and 3 bases at J, with 21 bases between the two ends. The CDR3 coding sequence is TGTGCCAGCAGCCCTCCATTACGACTCCTCTCCAATCAGCCCCAGCATTTT. Translating it yields CASSPPLRLLSNQPQHF.

The V gene is TRBV28, the J gene TRBJ1-5; TRBD1 matches 10 bases. The V gene's germline CDR1 is MDHEN and CDR2 SYDVKM. CDR3 size: 17 residues. V shed 4 bases and J 4 bases; nucleotides not matched to a gene: 10. CDR3 region: CASSSAGTGVGNQPQHF. CDR3 bases: TGTGCCAGCAGTTCAGCCGGGACAGGGGTTGGGAATCAGCCCCAGCATTTT.

The chain uses TRBV10-1 and TRBJ2-7, with TRBD1 matching 8 bases. This CDR3 spans 17 amino acids. CDR1 WNHNN and CDR2 SYGVQD come from the germline V gene (reference sequence). J lost 6 bases, V lost 8 bases, and 21 bases had no gene match. The CDR3, as DNA: TGCGCCAGCGGTAGGGGGTCTCCGGGACAGGCCGAATTCGAGCAGTACTTC. It codes for CASGRGSPGQAEFEQYF.

This chain uses TRBV5-1 with TRBJ1-1, with no clear D. Trimming left V 4 bases short and J 9 bases short, with 16 bases between. The CDR3 has 13 residues. Germline V gene lookup returns CDR1 SGHRS and CDR2 YFSETQ. In DNA form, the CDR3 reads TGCGCCAGCAGCCGAACGCCTTCGGAGAAAGCTTTCTTT. This sequence encodes CASSRTPSEKAFF.

V usage is TRBV7-6 and J usage is TRBJ2-7; 11 bases map to TRBD2. The CDR3 spans 17 residues. V gave up 5 bases and J gave up 4 bases; unmatched junction bases: 13. Germline loops: CDR1 SGHVS, CDR2 FNYEAQ. CDR3: CASSGRALAGGNYEQYF. CDR3 DNA sequence: TGTGCCAGCAGCGGGCGGGCTCTAGCGGGAGGTAATTACGAGCAGTACTTC.

The chain uses TRBV13 and TRBJ1-2, with D perhaps TRBD1 (5 bases). The CDR3 length is 15 residues. The germline V gene encodes CDR1 PRHDT and CDR2 FYEKMQ (reference sequence). V lost 0 bases and J lost 2, with 10 bases in between. The CDR3 loop reads CASSLGHRGNYGYTF. CDR3 nucleotides: TGTGCCAGCAGCTTAGGTCATCGGGGGAACTATGGCTACACCTTC.

The J gene is TRBJ2-1, the V gene TRBV9; 12 bases align to TRBD2. This CDR3 is 14 amino acids long. Unmatched junction bases numbered 0, after V lost 3 bases and J lost 5 bases. Germline loops: CDR1 SGDLS, CDR2 YYNGEE. The CDR3 loop reads CASSGLAGDNEQFF. CDR3 sequence (DNA): TGTGCCAGCAGCGGACTAGCGGGAGACAATGAGCAGTTCTTC. Full variable domain (remainder filled in from reference TRBV9 and TRBJ2-1): DSGVTQTPKHLITATGQRVTLRCSPRSGDLSVYWYQQSLDQGLQFLIQYYNGEERAKGNILERFSAQQFPDLHSELNLSSLELGDSALYFCASSGLAGDNEQFFGPGTRLTVL.

The J gene is TRBJ1-5, the V gene TRBV6-1; D not resolved. V was cut by 6 bases and J by 4 bases, with 10 bases left in between. Germline V lookup: CDR1 MNHNS, CDR2 SASEGT. The CDR3 totals 13 residues. The CDR3 bases are TGTGCCAGCAGCGACGAGGGAAATCAGCCCCAGCATTTT. This codes for CASSDEGNQPQHF.

The rearrangement links TRBV7-8 to TRBJ1-2; 9 bases align to TRBD1. V lost 5 bases and J lost 5; bases outside the gene matches: 9. Germline assignment: CDR1 SGHVS and CDR2 FQNEAQ. The CDR3 covers 15 residues. The CDR3 bases are TGTGCCAGCAGCCCGAGGACAGGGGCCCTTTATGGCTACACCTTC. It is translated as CASSPRTGALYGYTF.

Only one count was recorded for this clone. This chain joins TRBV5-1 and TRBJ1-2; a possible D gene is TRBD1 (6 bases). This CDR3 is 12 amino acids long. Germline-derived CDR1 and CDR2 are SGHRS and YFSETQ. The V gene lost 4 bases and the J gene lost 5 bases, with 9 bases spanning the gap. CDR3 loop: CASSVDSYGYTF. CDR3 DNA: TGCGCCAGCAGCGTGGACAGTTATGGCTACACCTTC.

A remark on this clone: Other DNA sequences of this sample code for an identical CDR3. This sequence joins TRBV5-1 and TRBJ1-1, with D perhaps matching TRBD1 (5 bases). Trimming removed 3 bases from V and 1 base from J, with 7 bases in between. Germline values: CDR1 SGHRS, CDR2 YFSETQ. This CDR3 has 13 residues. The CDR3 DNA sequence: TGCGCCAGCAGCTCGAGGGGGAACACTGAAGCTTTCTTT. Amino acids: CASSSRGNTEAFF.

This rearrangement joins TRBV2 to TRBJ2-1, with 12 bases aligning to TRBD1. CDR1 and CDR2 from the germline V gene are SNHLY and FYNNEI. CDR3 length: 16 residues. After removal of 8 bases from V and 6 bases from J, the junction contained 11 bases not matched to a gene. The CDR3 nucleotides are TGTGCCAGCTGCAGGGGGACAGGGGGCGCTTGCAATGAGCAGTTCTTC. Translation: CASCRGTGGACNEQFF.

The chain uses TRBV18 and TRBJ2-1; D not resolved. The CDR3 loop spans 11 amino acids. Trimming stripped 5 bases from V and 4 bases from J, with 3 bases between. Germline V gives CDR1 KGHSH, CDR2 LQKENI. The CDR3 DNA reads TGTGCCAGCTCAGGGTACAATGAGCAGTTCTTC. Translated, it gives CASSGYNEQFF.

V usage is TRBV6-6 and J usage is TRBJ1-6; D is possibly TRBD1 (5 bases). This CDR3 is 13 amino acids long. The germline V gene has CDR1 MNHNY and CDR2 SVGAGI (reference sequence). Trimming shortened V by 11 bases and J by 2 bases, and 10 bases separated the two germline ends. CDR3 loop: CAGGVTYNSPLHF. The CDR3 nucleotides read TGTGCCGGAGGGGTAACCTATAATTCACCCCTCCACTTT.

This clone showed up just a few times. The chain is built from TRBV19 and TRBJ1-6, with 9 bases that match TRBD1. Trimming took 6 bases from V and 11 from J; bases not matched to a gene: 5. The CDR3 runs 13 residues. Germline assignment: CDR1 LNHDA and CDR2 SQIVND (reference sequence). CDR3 in amino acids: CASRGTGRPPLHF. In nucleotides, the CDR3 is TGTGCCAGTAGAGGGACAGGGAGGCCACCCCTCCACTTT. The full variable domain, completed using reference TRBV19 and TRBJ1-6, is DGGITQSPKYLFRKEGQNVTLSCEQNLNHDAMYWYRQDPGQGLRLIYYSQIVNDFQKGDIAEGYSVSREKKESFPLTVTSAQKNPTAFYLCASRGTGRPPLHFGNGTRLTVT.

The rearrangement joins TRBV4-3 to TRBJ1-2; D is possibly TRBD1 (5 bases). The germline gives CDR1 LGHNA, CDR2 YSLEER. The germline V and J ends were trimmed by 2 bases and 0 bases, with 13 bases remaining between them. The length of the CDR3 is 16 residues. CDR3 nucleotides: TGCGCCAGCAGCCAATTCGCGGCAGGGACTAACTATGGCTACACCTTC. This codes for CASSQFAAGTNYGYTF.

This chain joins TRBV4-2 and TRBJ2-7; a weak D match, TRBD2 (6 bases). Trimming pared 0 bases from V and 3 bases from J, leaving 12 bases between. The V gene's germline CDR1 is LGHNA and CDR2 YNFKEQ. There are 15 residues in the CDR3. CDR3 sequence reads: CASSQESISGYEQYF. The CDR3 DNA reads TGTGCCAGCAGCCAAGAAAGTATTAGCGGCTACGAGCAGTACTTC.

J is TRBJ1-3 and V is TRBV18; TRBD1 agrees at 7 bases. The CDR3 has 16 residues. The germline CDR1 and CDR2 sequences are KGHSH and LQKENI. V dropped 3 bases and J dropped 0; count of bases not matched to a gene: 5. For the CDR3, the DNA is TGTGCCAGCTCACCCCAGGGGGGCGCCTCTGGAAACACCATATATTTT. It is translated as CASSPQGGASGNTIYF.

This chain uses TRBV19 with TRBJ2-1; the match to TRBD2 covers 10 bases. This CDR3 spans 16 amino acids. V lost 5 bases and J lost 7; bases outside the gene matches: 11. Germline V gene sequence: CDR1 LNHDA, CDR2 SQIVND (reference sequence). The CDR3 here is CASSRWTSGLLNEQFF. CDR3 DNA sequence: TGTGCCAGTAGTCGATGGACTAGCGGACTCCTTAATGAGCAGTTCTTC. Full variable domain (rest looked up from reference TRBV19 and TRBJ2-1): DGGITQSPKYLFRKEGQNVTLSCEQNLNHDAMYWYRQDPGQGLRLIYYSQIVNDFQKGDIAEGYSVSREKKESFPLTVTSAQKNPTAFYLCASSRWTSGLLNEQFFGPGTRLTVL.

This clone was recorded only once. This chain connects TRBV18 to TRBJ2-7, with D perhaps matching TRBD2 (6 bases). Germline V CDR1 and CDR2: KGHSH, LQKENI. This CDR3 contains 14 residues. The V and J ends lost 8 bases and 4 bases respectively, with 18 bases between them. The CDR3 DNA follows: TGTGCCAGCCAACAACGGTGGGGGGATTACGAGCAGTACTTC. Encoded protein: CASQQRWGDYEQYF.

The chain has TRBV28 and TRBJ1-3, with D tentatively TRBD1 (5 bases). This CDR3 is 14 amino acids long. Per the germline V gene, CDR1 is MDHEN and CDR2 is SYDVKM. The V end was cut by 6 bases, the J end by 4 bases, with 13 bases between. DNA for the CDR3: TGTGCCAGCAGGCCTGGCGGGGCCGGAAACACCATATATTTT. The encoded protein is CASRPGGAGNTIYF.

V usage is TRBV28 and J usage is TRBJ1-4; possible D gene TRBD1, 6 bases. This CDR3 contains 14 residues. The ends were cut back, 6 bases at V and 8 bases at J, with 16 bases in the middle. Per germline, CDR1 MDHEN and CDR2 SYDVKM. CDR3 residues: CASRSGGAREKLFF. The CDR3 DNA reads as TGTGCCAGCAGATCTGGGGGGGCGCGGGAAAAACTGTTTTTT.